One T cell receptor (beta chain) is described in this entry. Its antigen is as yet unknown. The data belong to a study of human T cells and chemical hapten exposure. Whole-study context: The study enrolled mostly female patients with alopecia areata, totalis or universalis. The study traced per-sample TCR yield variation mainly to small differences in pooled library volumes.

The time point denotes: patch test 2, 6 weeks after DPC sensitization. Treatment specified: therapeutic diphenylcyclopropenone sensitization with weekly scalp DPC. The study, taken as a whole, reports: With alopecia, donors may have immune responses unlike healthy people's.

The V gene's germline CDR1 is SGHNT and CDR2 YENEEA. V was pared by 5 bases and J by 4 bases, with 7 bases of the junction left unmatched. The CDR3 totals 15 residues. The library gave individual cDNA molecules unique molecular identifiers. TCRdb passed the RACE reads through MiXCR, listing each CDR3 protein once. Altogether about 82,000 distinct CDR3 sequences are present, 10% being singletons, with the ten largest covering about 5%. The chain employs TRBV11-3 and TRBJ2-3, with 9 bases aligning to TRBD2. This receptor was taken from a woman aged 50 to 65 with alopecia areata. Some clones in this sample may be carry-over from other donors' samples. The sequencing used whole blood, collected in connection with sensitization to the hapten diphenylcyclopropenone (DPC). The CDR3 region has the DNA TGTGCCAGCAGCCTTAGCGGGAGCGTAGCAGATACGCAGTATTTT. Amino acids: CASSLSGSVADTQYF.